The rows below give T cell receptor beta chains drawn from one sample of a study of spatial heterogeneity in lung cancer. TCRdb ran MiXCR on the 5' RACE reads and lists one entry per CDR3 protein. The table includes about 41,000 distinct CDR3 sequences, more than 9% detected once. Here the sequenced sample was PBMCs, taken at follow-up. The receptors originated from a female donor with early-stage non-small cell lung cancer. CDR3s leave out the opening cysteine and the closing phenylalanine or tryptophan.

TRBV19	ASNRGRRRTGELF
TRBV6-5	ASSSQPGTGNEQY
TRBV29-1	SVASQRDGTQY
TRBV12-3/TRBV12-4	ASSFSAELF
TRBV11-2	ASSLGYRGTTNQPQH
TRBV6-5	ASSYCSVCYGYT
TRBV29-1	SVEPGLHRDEQY
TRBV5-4	ASSLLGQSSYEQY
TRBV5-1	ASRSGIAEQF
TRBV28	ASSKDFFTGELF
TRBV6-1	ASSLNRGSGNTIY
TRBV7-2	ASSLGAGVESYEQY
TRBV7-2	ASLQGRFLPQY
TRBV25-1	ASSEGYRDSKAF
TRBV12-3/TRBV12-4	ASSPWQQNPNQPQH
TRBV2	ASSAARASGGYEQY
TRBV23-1	ASRATVQETQY
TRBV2	ASSDGGQSTQY
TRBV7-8	ASSLETQY
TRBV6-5	ASSPGPSRETQY
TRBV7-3	ASSPPFGGGHSGANVLT
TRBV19	ASTPTGWNSPLH
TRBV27	ASSFLANEKLF
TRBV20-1	SAPGAAYNEQF
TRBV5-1	ASSLGSGNTEAF
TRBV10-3	AITRQGITDTQY
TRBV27	ASSSGDSPYEQY
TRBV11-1	ASSLGESYEQY
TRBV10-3	AISEPPGQGFGYT
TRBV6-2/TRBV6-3	ASSQGFGQIEQY
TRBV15	ATSREGGAFTEAF
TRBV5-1	ASSLGATTDTQY
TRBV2	ASSVDPGGETQY
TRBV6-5	ASRKRGGGATNEKLF
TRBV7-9	ASSHPVKRAEAF
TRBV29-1	SVEGNGYT
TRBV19	ASSIIRGATSDYGYT
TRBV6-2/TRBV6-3	ASIRGSGGAWTQY
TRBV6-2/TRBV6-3	ASSPTSRAEQF
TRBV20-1	SARVVGTGLTQY
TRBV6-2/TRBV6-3	ASRGSGANVLT
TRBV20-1	SAGTGKGMNTEAF
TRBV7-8	ASSLERDEHEAF
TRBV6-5	ASSPGEGADTQY
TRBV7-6	ASSLALWAKNTEAF
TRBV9	ASSGVFGTEAF
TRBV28	ASRTGGGGPRETQY
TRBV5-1	ASSLELAGVANTGELF
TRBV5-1	ASSLTGSDTQY
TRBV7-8	ASSLEQASSYEQY